The rows below give T cell receptor beta chains drawn from one sample of a study of blood T cell repertoires in COVID-19. Assay: immunoSEQ multiplex PCR; the TCRdb copy retains only in-frame clones and omits some. This table has about 45,000 clones, 85% to 95% appearing once. Sequencing used peripheral blood. These receptors all stem from a human donor in a cohort sampled during active COVID-19. Each CDR3 is given with its conserved first and last residue. Each record gives: V gene, clone size, D gene, J gene, CDR3 protein, CDR3 DNA. A D gene is named only where the DNA matches it firmly. The size of a clone is reported for some rows only, either as once, few or many, or as a class for expanded clones.

v_gene: TRBV9; abundance: -; d_gene: -; j_gene: TRBJ2-5; CDR3aa: CASSVARMPQETQYF; CDR3nt: TGTGCCAGCAGCGTAGCGCGAATGCCCCAAGAGACCCAGTACTTC
v_gene: TRBV28; abundance: -; d_gene: TRBD2; j_gene: TRBJ2-5; CDR3aa: CASSLLGGGQETQYF; CDR3nt: TGTGCCAGCAGTTTATTGGGGGGGGGCCAAGAGACCCAGTACTTC
v_gene: TRBV5-6; abundance: -; d_gene: TRBD1; j_gene: TRBJ2-7; CDR3aa: CASSWGQGGEQYF; CDR3nt: TGTGCCAGCAGCTGGGGACAGGGGGGCGAGCAGTACTTC
v_gene: TRBV11-3; abundance: once; d_gene: TRBD2; j_gene: TRBJ2-1; CDR3aa: CASSLTSGGAMNNEQFF; CDR3nt: TGTGCCAGCAGCTTAACTAGCGGGGGGGCAATGAACAATGAGCAGTTCTTC
v_gene: TRBV7-3; abundance: -; d_gene: TRBD2; j_gene: TRBJ2-2; CDR3aa: CASSPGTSGDIHPGELFF; CDR3nt: TGTGCCAGCAGCCCGGGGACTAGCGGGGATATACATCCCGGGGAGCTGTTTTTT
v_gene: TRBV4-2; abundance: once; d_gene: TRBD2; j_gene: TRBJ2-7; CDR3aa: CASSQPSGGFFYEQYF; CDR3nt: TGTGCCAGCAGCCAGCCGTCGGGGGGGTTTTTCTACGAGCAGTACTTC
v_gene: TRBV28; abundance: -; d_gene: TRBD2; j_gene: TRBJ2-3; CDR3aa: CASSNPGTSSLDTQYF; CDR3nt: TGTGCCAGCAGTAACCCCGGGACTAGCAGTTTAGATACGCAGTATTTT
v_gene: TRBV5-5; abundance: once; d_gene: TRBD1; j_gene: TRBJ1-1; CDR3aa: CASSWGQRGTEAFF; CDR3nt: TGTGCCAGCAGCTGGGGACAGAGGGGCACTGAAGCTTTCTTT
v_gene: TRBV7-3; abundance: -; d_gene: -; j_gene: TRBJ2-7; CDR3aa: CASSFGGGGF; CDR3nt: TGTGCCAGCAGCTTTGGGGGCGGTGGGTTC
v_gene: TRBV5-4; abundance: -; d_gene: TRBD2; j_gene: TRBJ2-3; CDR3aa: CASSRGLANDFSTDTQYF; CDR3nt: TGTGCCAGCAGCCGAGGACTAGCGAATGATTTTAGCACAGATACGCAGTATTTT
v_gene: TRBV5-6; abundance: -; d_gene: TRBD1; j_gene: TRBJ1-2; CDR3aa: CASSFRGRNYGYTF; CDR3nt: TGTGCCAGCAGCTTCAGGGGGCGTAACTATGGCTACACCTTC
v_gene: TRBV15; abundance: once; d_gene: TRBD1; j_gene: TRBJ1-2; CDR3aa: CATSREGSGGWDGYTF; CDR3nt: TGTGCCACCAGCAGAGAGGGTTCAGGGGGCTGGGATGGCTACACCTTC
v_gene: TRBV3-1/TRBV3-2; abundance: -; d_gene: -; j_gene: TRBJ1-4; CDR3aa: CASSQDHPVGNEKLFF; CDR3nt: TGTGCCAGCAGCCAAGATCATCCAGTTGGTAATGAAAAACTGTTTTTT
v_gene: TRBV5-4; abundance: -; d_gene: -; j_gene: TRBJ1-1; CDR3aa: CASRINTMNTEAFF; CDR3nt: TGTGCCAGCAGGATTAACACAATGAACACTGAAGCTTTCTTT
v_gene: TRBV11-2; abundance: -; d_gene: TRBD1; j_gene: TRBJ2-7; CDR3aa: CASRQTGTGPDEQYF; CDR3nt: TGTGCCAGCAGACAGACCGGGACAGGGCCCGACGAGCAGTACTTC
v_gene: TRBV4-3; abundance: -; d_gene: -; j_gene: TRBJ1-3; CDR3aa: CASSQGTPGIISGNTIYF; CDR3nt: TGCGCCAGCAGCCAAGGGACCCCAGGGATCATCTCTGGAAACACCATATATTTT
v_gene: TRBV3-1/TRBV3-2; abundance: -; d_gene: -; j_gene: TRBJ2-7; CDR3aa: CASSYSYEQYF; CDR3nt: TGTGCCAGCAGCTACTCCTACGAGCAGTACTTC
v_gene: TRBV5-4; abundance: -; d_gene: TRBD1; j_gene: TRBJ1-5; CDR3aa: CASSLGGQDDQPQHF; CDR3nt: TGTGCCAGCAGCTTGGGCGGACAGGATGATCAGCCCCAGCATTTT
v_gene: TRBV11-2; abundance: once; d_gene: TRBD1; j_gene: TRBJ2-3; CDR3aa: CASSARYPRQGHTDTQYF; CDR3nt: TGTGCCAGCAGCGCCCGGTACCCCAGACAGGGACACACAGATACGCAGTATTTT
v_gene: TRBV6-2/TRBV6-3; abundance: -; d_gene: TRBD2; j_gene: TRBJ2-2; CDR3aa: CASSTYKRTSGSSDTGELFF; CDR3nt: TGTGCCAGCAGTACATACAAACGGACTAGCGGGAGTTCCGACACCGGGGAGCTGTTTTTT
v_gene: TRBV9; abundance: -; d_gene: TRBD2; j_gene: TRBJ2-6; CDR3aa: CASSSRVPGLAANSGANVLTF; CDR3nt: TGTGCCAGCAGCAGTAGGGTACCAGGACTAGCGGCGAACTCTGGGGCCAACGTCCTGACTTTC
v_gene: TRBV18; abundance: -; d_gene: TRBD2; j_gene: TRBJ2-1; CDR3aa: CASSHLAGDYNEQFF; CDR3nt: TGTGCCAGCTCACATCTAGCGGGAGACTACAATGAGCAGTTCTTC
v_gene: TRBV29-1; abundance: -; d_gene: TRBD1; j_gene: TRBJ1-2; CDR3aa: CSVEYGQGARFDYGYTF; CDR3nt: TGCAGCGTTGAGTACGGACAGGGGGCGCGGTTTGACTATGGCTACACCTTC
v_gene: TRBV5-6; abundance: -; d_gene: -; j_gene: TRBJ2-1; CDR3aa: CASSSGSYNEQFF; CDR3nt: TGTGCCAGCAGCTCAGGATCCTACAATGAGCAGTTCTTC
v_gene: TRBV7-2; abundance: -; d_gene: -; j_gene: TRBJ1-1; CDR3aa: CASSEATVNTEAFF; CDR3nt: TGTGCCAGCAGCGAAGCGACAGTGAACACTGAAGCTTTCTTT
v_gene: TRBV20-1; abundance: -; d_gene: TRBD1; j_gene: TRBJ2-3; CDR3aa: CSASTGGTDTQYF; CDR3nt: TGCAGTGCTAGTACAGGGGGCACAGATACGCAGTATTTT
v_gene: TRBV6-5; abundance: -; d_gene: TRBD1; j_gene: TRBJ2-7; CDR3aa: CASNGPTGASYEQYF; CDR3nt: TGTGCCAGCAACGGCCCGACAGGGGCCTCCTACGAGCAGTACTTC
v_gene: TRBV7-3; abundance: -; d_gene: -; j_gene: TRBJ2-1; CDR3aa: CASSTGTSSYNEQFF; CDR3nt: TGTGCCAGCAGTACCGGGACAAGCTCCTACAATGAGCAGTTCTTC
v_gene: TRBV7-3; abundance: -; d_gene: -; j_gene: TRBJ2-1; CDR3aa: CASSLWGRSSSYNEQFF; CDR3nt: TGTGCCAGCAGCTTATGGGGCCGGAGTAGCTCCTACAATGAGCAGTTCTTC
v_gene: TRBV18; abundance: medium-sized; d_gene: -; j_gene: TRBJ2-3; CDR3aa: CASSPPTASSTDTQYF; CDR3nt: TGTGCCAGCTCACCGCCGACTGCATCTAGCACAGATACGCAGTATTTT
v_gene: TRBV7-9; abundance: -; d_gene: TRBD2; j_gene: TRBJ2-2; CDR3aa: CASSLSGANTGELFF; CDR3nt: TGTGCCAGCAGCCTTAGCGGGGCGAACACCGGGGAGCTGTTTTTT
v_gene: TRBV4-2; abundance: -; d_gene: TRBD2; j_gene: TRBJ2-1; CDR3aa: CASSQVWLAGGYSTNEQFF; CDR3nt: TGTGCCAGCAGCCAAGTATGGCTAGCGGGAGGGTATTCTACGAATGAGCAGTTCTTC
v_gene: TRBV3-1/TRBV3-2; abundance: -; d_gene: TRBD2; j_gene: TRBJ2-2; CDR3aa: CASSQDPSGSSTGELFF; CDR3nt: TGTGCCAGCAGCCAAGACCCTAGCGGGAGTAGCACCGGGGAGCTGTTTTTT
v_gene: TRBV15; abundance: -; d_gene: TRBD2; j_gene: TRBJ2-7; CDR3aa: CATSRDMGGREQYF; CDR3nt: TGTGCCACCAGCAGAGATATGGGGGGGAGAGAGCAGTACTTC
v_gene: TRBV5-1; abundance: few; d_gene: -; j_gene: TRBJ2-3; CDR3aa: CASSEVPEDTDTQYF; CDR3nt: TGCGCCAGCAGCGAGGTGCCAGAAGACACAGATACGCAGTATTTT
v_gene: TRBV6-2/TRBV6-3; abundance: -; d_gene: -; j_gene: TRBJ2-7; CDR3aa: CASSHDRLSSYEQYF; CDR3nt: TGTGCCAGCAGCCATGACAGGCTGAGCTCCTACGAGCAGTACTTC
v_gene: TRBV4-2; abundance: -; d_gene: TRBD2; j_gene: TRBJ2-5; CDR3aa: CASTSTSGRAETQYF; CDR3nt: TGTGCCAGCACCTCAACTAGCGGGAGGGCAGAGACCCAGTACTTC
v_gene: TRBV3-1/TRBV3-2; abundance: -; d_gene: TRBD1; j_gene: TRBJ2-7; CDR3aa: CASSQVSQGAGQYF; CDR3nt: TGTGCCAGCAGCCAAGTATCACAGGGGGCTGGGCAGTACTTC
v_gene: TRBV29-1; abundance: -; d_gene: -; j_gene: TRBJ1-2; CDR3aa: CSVVPTGGIGGYTF; CDR3nt: TGCAGCGTTGTACCGACAGGAGGCATCGGTGGCTACACCTTC
v_gene: TRBV5-5; abundance: -; d_gene: TRBD2; j_gene: TRBJ2-2; CDR3aa: CASSPGVAGGTGELFF; CDR3nt: TGTGCCAGCAGCCCTGGGGTAGCGGGGGGCACCGGGGAGCTGTTTTTT
v_gene: TRBV7-3; abundance: -; d_gene: TRBD2; j_gene: TRBJ2-4; CDR3aa: CASSFLAGDLAKNIQYF; CDR3nt: TGTGCCAGCAGCTTCCTAGCGGGGGACCTAGCCAAAAACATTCAGTACTTC
v_gene: TRBV6-2/TRBV6-3; abundance: -; d_gene: -; j_gene: TRBJ1-5; CDR3aa: CASSDPVERLKSNQPQHF; CDR3nt: TGTGCCAGCAGTGACCCCGTTGAGCGTCTGAAATCCAATCAGCCCCAGCATTTT
v_gene: TRBV6-4; abundance: -; d_gene: TRBD2; j_gene: TRBJ2-5; CDR3aa: CASRASGRSQETQYF; CDR3nt: TGTGCCAGCAGGGCTAGCGGGAGGTCCCAAGAGACCCAGTACTTC
v_gene: TRBV7-9; abundance: once; d_gene: -; j_gene: TRBJ2-3; CDR3aa: CASSLEVSGDTQYF; CDR3nt: TGTGCCAGCAGCTTAGAAGTCAGCGGAGATACGCAGTATTTT
v_gene: TRBV6-2/TRBV6-3; abundance: -; d_gene: -; j_gene: TRBJ2-2; CDR3aa: CASSLDSLTLLNTGELFF; CDR3nt: TGTGCCAGCAGCCTGGACAGCTTAACCTTACTGAACACCGGGGAGCTGTTTTTT
v_gene: TRBV4-2; abundance: -; d_gene: -; j_gene: TRBJ1-6; CDR3aa: CASSLSGSSYNSPLHF; CDR3nt: TGTGCCAGCAGCCTCTCAGGTAGCTCCTATAATTCACCCCTCCACTTT
v_gene: TRBV19; abundance: -; d_gene: TRBD2; j_gene: TRBJ2-7; CDR3aa: CASSSQGLLAGVVGPYEQYF; CDR3nt: TGTGCCAGTAGTTCGCAGGGGCTCCTAGCGGGAGTAGTGGGTCCCTACGAGCAGTACTTC
v_gene: TRBV5-5; abundance: once; d_gene: TRBD1; j_gene: TRBJ1-4; CDR3aa: CASSRSGTGNEKLFF; CDR3nt: TGTGCCAGCAGCCGGTCCGGGACAGGGAACGAAAAACTGTTTTTT
v_gene: TRBV7-7; abundance: -; d_gene: TRBD2; j_gene: TRBJ2-5; CDR3aa: CASSRNSGAGETQYF; CDR3nt: TGTGCCAGCAGCCGTAACAGCGGGGCCGGGGAGACCCAGTACTTC
v_gene: TRBV29-1; abundance: -; d_gene: TRBD2; j_gene: TRBJ2-3; CDR3aa: CSVAASSGSPDTQYF; CDR3nt: TGCAGCGTTGCCGCTTCTAGCGGGAGCCCAGATACGCAGTATTTT